Sequencing of this TCR beta chain was carried out in a study of blood T cell repertoires in COVID-19. The wider study: The United States, Italy and Spain were the sources of the acute and convalescent COVID-19 samples. From T cells, B-cell-depleted T cells, or PBMCs came the material, which was cDNA or gDNA.

The assay was immunoSEQ multiplex PCR, and TCRdb's table has in-frame clones only and misses some. The sample lists around 700,000 clones, approximately 90% occurring once. Germline values: CDR1 MNHEY, CDR2 SVGAGI. V lost 7 bases, J lost 5 bases, and 11 bases lay in between. The CDR3 has 12 residues. The sequencing sample was made of peripheral blood. This TCR came from a woman under 30 with acute or convalescent COVID-19. The genes are TRBV6-5 and TRBJ1-1, with D possibly TRBD1 on 5 matching bases. The CDR3 coding sequence is TGTGCCAGCATCCCCAAGGGGACTGAAGCTTTCTTT. This sequence encodes CASIPKGTEAFF.